This is a list of T cell receptor beta chains from one sample in a study of blood T cell repertoires in COVID-19. Here immunoSEQ multiplex PCR was the method, and the copy in TCRdb shows in-frame clones only, minus some. Of some 250,000 clones listed, around nine tenths are singletons. What was sequenced was peripheral blood. These receptors came from a woman in her sixties or seventies with COVID-19, enrolled during active disease. CDR3s include the opening cysteine and the closing phenylalanine or tryptophan. Fields, in order: V gene, D gene, J gene, clone size, CDR3 protein. The D gene is left open where the match is weak. Part of the rows lack a size; the others show once, few, many or a class for expanded clones.

>TRBV5-4|NA|TRBJ1-1|NA
CASRQTQTGTEAFF
>TRBV27|NA|TRBJ2-2|NA
CASSLSIGVSPNTGELFF
>TRBV29-1|NA|TRBJ1-1|NA
CSVEAVLEAFF
>TRBV12-3/TRBV12-4|NA|TRBJ2-4|NA
CASSLGLPRRDF
>TRBV5-6|NA|TRBJ2-7|NA
CASSLGSVGSWTYEQYF
>TRBV29-1|NA|TRBJ2-3|once
CSVGEAGLMGTDTQYF
>TRBV25-1|NA|TRBJ2-7|NA
CASRAIYEQYF
>TRBV6-2/TRBV6-3|NA|TRBJ2-1|once
CASSKNSGYEQFF
>TRBV6-5|NA|TRBJ1-3|NA
CASRSTGSRIYF
>TRBV29-1|NA|TRBJ2-5|NA
CSVVVEFVRGSQETQYF
>TRBV5-1|NA|TRBJ2-3|NA
CASSLVLLASTDTQYF
>TRBV27|NA|TRBJ1-1|once
CASSLTGQGTTEAFF
>TRBV28|TRBD2|TRBJ2-5|NA
CASTFSGTSGWGETQYF
>TRBV3-1/TRBV3-2|NA|TRBJ1-6|NA
CASSQDSNRGPLHF
>TRBV13|NA|TRBJ1-3|NA
CASSLDSVSGNTIYF
>TRBV5-5|NA|TRBJ1-2|NA
CASSLDFFRGIGYGYTF